The 28 T cell receptor beta chains below come from one sample, sequenced in a study of T cell clonality in common variable immunodeficiency. Broader study findings: In common variable immunodeficiency, TCR beta chains reportedly carried fewer deletions and N-nucleotide insertions.

Profiled with immunoSEQ multiplex PCR; TCRdb holds only in-frame clones, not every one. This repertoire holds some 10,000 clones, and none appear only once. These receptors are not linked to any known antigen. Sequenced material: peripheral blood mononuclear cells. These receptor sequences come from a human donor with common variable immunodeficiency.

There are a few counts of this clone. The CDR3 extends 3 residues past the end of the read, so its final part is completed from the germline J gene. The chain is built from TRBV18 and TRBJ1-3; TRBD1 agrees at 8 bases. Trimming removed 3 bases from V and 0 bases from J; junction bases left unmatched: 4. Germline CDR1 and CDR2: KGHSH and LQKENI. This CDR3 is built from 16 residues. CDR3 sequence reads: CASSPTGVDSGNTIYF. The part of the CDR3 DNA that was read is TGTGCCAGCTCACCGACAGGGGTCGACTCTGGAAACACC. Complete variable domain (other parts from reference TRBV18 and TRBJ1-3): NAGVMQNPRHLVRRRGQEARLRCSPMKGHSHVYWYRQLPEEGLKFMVYLQKENIIDESGMPKERFSAEFPKEGPSILRIQQVVRGDSAAYFCASSPTGVDSGNTIYFGEGSWLTVV.

Regarding this clone: The observed sequence ends 3 residues before the CDR3 terminus, with the missing tail filled in from the germline J gene. The rearrangement links TRBV2 to TRBJ1-1; D gene uncertain. Germline V lookup: CDR1 SNHLY, CDR2 FYNNEI. CDR3 size: 13 residues. The V gene lost 4 bases and the J gene lost 4 bases, with 10 bases spanning the gap. This CDR3 is CASSGGVGTEAFF. The sequenced CDR3 bases are TGTGCCAGCAGTGGCGGGGTAGGCACTGAA.

With respect to this clone: The read falls 3 residues short of the CDR3 end, and the missing part is taken from the germline J gene. J is TRBJ2-5 and V is TRBV11-2; perhaps TRBD1 as D (6 bases). CDR1 and CDR2 from the germline V gene are SGHAT and FQNNGV. V gave up 5 bases and J gave up 2 bases, with 9 bases separating them. The CDR3 has 13 amino acids. The CDR3 reads CASSKTGQETQYF. The CDR3 bases that were read are TGTGCCAGCAGCAAGACAGGTCAAGAGACC.

In its sample, this clone was seen a few times. The DNA read from the CDR3 is TGTGCCAGCAGCTTACTAACAGGGGGTGAAAAA. Translated, it gives CASSLLTGGEK. The whole CDR3 sequence reads CASSLLTGGEKLFF. The rearrangement uses TRBV7-9 and TRBJ1-4, with 8 bases matching TRBD1. The CDR3 goes on 3 residues after the read ends, and that part is filled in from the germline J gene. This CDR3 is built from 14 residues. J gave up 7 bases and V 2 bases, and 3 bases lay outside the gene matches. The germline V gene has CDR1 SEHNR and CDR2 FQNEAQ (reference sequence).

This clone was observed a handful of times. Sequencing ends 3 residues short of the CDR3 end; the germline J gene provides the rest. V gene TRBV19 combines with J gene TRBJ1-1; possibly TRBD1 for D (6 bases). Trimming left V 4 bases short and J 0 bases short, with 12 bases between. The CDR3 runs 15 residues. CDR1 and CDR2 (germline): LNHDA, SQIVND (reference sequence). The CDR3 here is CASSTHRELNTEAFF. CDR3 bases read: TGTGCCAGTAGTACTCACAGGGAATTGAACACTGAA.

This clone was seen a few times. Read coverage stops 3 residues before the CDR3 terminus; the germline J gene supplies the remainder. The chain is built from TRBV18 and TRBJ2-5, with TRBD2 matching over 8 bases. This CDR3 is built from 15 residues. The germline gives CDR1 KGHSH, CDR2 LQKENI. J lost 2 bases, V lost 3 bases, and 5 bases had no gene match. The sequenced part of the CDR3 DNA is TGTGCCAGCTCACCGTCGGGGGGGGGACAAGAGACC. Amino acid sequence: CASSPSGGGQET. The full CDR3 is CASSPSGGGQETQYF. Based on the CDR3 plus reference TRBV18 and TRBJ2-5, the full variable domain is NAGVMQNPRHLVRRRGQEARLRCSPMKGHSHVYWYRQLPEEGLKFMVYLQKENIIDESGMPKERFSAEFPKEGPSILRIQQVVRGDSAAYFCASSPSGGGQETQYFGPGTRLLVL.

As for this clone: The read ends 3 residues before the CDR3 terminus; that terminus is restored from the germline J gene. The chain has TRBV18 and TRBJ2-4; 7 nucleotides align to TRBD2. The V gene's germline CDR1 is KGHSH and CDR2 LQKENI. The CDR3 is 14 residues long. The part of the CDR3 DNA that was read is TGTGCCAGCTCACCACTCGGGGAGGGAGAGACT. It translates to CASSPLGEGET. The whole CDR3 protein reads CASSPLGEGETQYF.

On this clone itself: The CDR3 end lies 3 residues beyond the end of the read and is filled in from the germline J gene. V usage is TRBV18 and J usage is TRBJ2-7; D is perhaps TRBD2 (6 bases). The CDR3 contains 14 residues. Germline V gene sequence: CDR1 KGHSH, CDR2 LQKENI. V lost 2 bases, J lost 0 bases, and 8 bases lay in between. The DNA read from the CDR3 is TGTGCCAGCTCACCATTTAGCGGCTCCTACGAG. Its translation is CASSPFSGSYE. The entire CDR3 protein reads CASSPFSGSYEQYF. The whole variable domain, filled in from reference TRBV18 and TRBJ2-7, reads NAGVMQNPRHLVRRRGQEARLRCSPMKGHSHVYWYRQLPEEGLKFMVYLQKENIIDESGMPKERFSAEFPKEGPSILRIQQVVRGDSAAYFCASSPFSGSYEQYFGPGTRLTVT.

This clone was found a few times. The CDR3 end lies 3 residues beyond the end of the read and is filled in from the germline J gene. The rearrangement uses TRBV5-1 and TRBJ2-1, with D possibly TRBD2 on 6 matching bases. The germline V gene encodes CDR1 SGHRS and CDR2 YFSETQ. The CDR3 loop spans 16 amino acids. V lost 4 bases and J 0 bases, leaving 14 bases between the germline ends. This chain's CDR3 is CASSPRSGLSYNEQFF. The covered CDR3 bases are TGCGCCAGCAGCCCCAGGTCGGGACTCTCCTACAATGAG.

This clone was detected a few times. The read comes to an end 3 residues before the CDR3 does, leaving the germline J gene to fill in the end. Within the sample, other DNA sequences also encode this same CDR3. V gene TRBV7-3 combines with J gene TRBJ2-7; no definite D call. Between the trimmed V and J ends, which lost 0 bases and 5 bases, there was a span of 8 bases. Germline V gene lookup returns CDR1 SGHTA and CDR2 FQGTGA. The CDR3 totals 13 residues. This CDR3 is CASSLTGGDEQYF. The DNA read from the CDR3 is TGTGCCAGCAGCTTAACCGGCGGTGACGAG.

Details on this clone: The DNA ends 3 residues before the CDR3 does, and the rest of the CDR3 is filled in from the germline J gene. This chain links TRBV30 with TRBJ1-1, with 7 bases identical to TRBD1. CDR1 and CDR2 (germline): GTSNPN, SVGIG (reference sequence). V lost 3 bases to trimming and J lost 6 bases; unmatched junction nucleotides: 7. There are 13 residues in the CDR3. The CDR3 loop is CAWRAIGTAEAFF. CDR3 DNA, as far as it was read: TGTGCCTGGAGGGCCATTGGGACAGCTGAA.

This clone is medium-sized (0.01 to 0.1%) in the sample. The read falls 3 residues short of the CDR3 end, and the missing part is taken from the germline J gene. The J gene is TRBJ2-1, the V gene TRBV28; TRBD2 matches at 12 bases. The V and J ends lost 5 bases and 0 bases, in that order; junction bases with no gene match: 5. The CDR3 consists of 17 residues. Germline loops: CDR1 MDHEN, CDR2 SYDVKM. CDR3 bases read: TGTGCCAGCAGTCTCTTGACTAGCGGGAGCTCCTACAATGAG. It encodes CASSLLTSGSSYNE. The entire CDR3 reads CASSLLTSGSSYNEQFF.

This clone is medium-sized. The read ends 3 residues early relative to the CDR3; the germline J gene fills the gap. This rearrangement joins TRBV20-1 to TRBJ2-3; 8 positions match TRBD2. CDR3 length: 14 residues. CDR1 and CDR2 from the germline V gene are DFQATT and SNEGSKA (reference sequence). J was trimmed by 4 bases and V by 0 bases; bases with no gene match: 3. CDR3: CSAREREASDTQYF. CDR3 DNA (partial): TGCAGTGCTAGAGAGCGGGAGGCCTCAGATACG.

Regarding this clone: Read sequence stops 3 residues before the CDR3 end, and the germline J gene provides the missing end. The gene calls are TRBV7-2 and TRBJ1-5; TRBD1 aligns across 11 bases. Germline V gene sequence: CDR1 SGHTA, CDR2 FQGNSA. Unmatched junction bases numbered 2, after V lost 5 bases and J lost 5 bases. The CDR3 has 14 residues. The CDR3 DNA, read in part, is TGTGCCAGCAGCAGGGGACAGGGGGATCAGCCC. This codes for CASSRGQGDQP. The whole CDR3 region reads CASSRGQGDQPQHF.

This clone was picked up many times. The observed sequence ends 3 residues before the CDR3 terminus, with the missing tail filled in from the germline J gene. The chain joins TRBV2 to TRBJ1-1; 10 bases are a match to TRBD1. The CDR3 is 14 residues long. V lost 6 bases to trimming and J lost 3 bases; unmatched junction nucleotides: 4. The germline V gene has CDR1 SNHLY and CDR2 FYNNEI. Incomplete CDR3 DNA: TGTGCCAGCAGCCGGGGACAGGGGTACACTGAA. Translation: CASSRGQGYTE. The full-length CDR3 reads as CASSRGQGYTEAFF.

This clone was observed a few times. The read is 3 residues too short to cover the CDR3 end, so that end is filled in from the germline J gene. The chain uses TRBV19 and TRBJ1-1; 8 bases are a match to TRBD1. The V and J ends lost 7 bases and 2 bases, in that order; junction bases with no gene match: 3. The germline V gene encodes CDR1 LNHDA and CDR2 SQIVND (reference sequence). The CDR3 covers 13 residues. CDR3 region: CASTDRVNTEAFF. The CDR3 bases that were read are TGTGCCAGTACGGACAGGGTAAACACTGAA.

This clone was seen only a few times. Coverage ceases 3 residues before the CDR3 finishes, and the germline J gene fills in the end. The rearrangement joins TRBV18 to TRBJ2-5; 9 bases align to TRBD2. V dropped 11 bases and J dropped 2; count of bases not matched to a gene: 6. The CDR3 spans 13 residues. Germline CDR1 is KGHSH and CDR2 is LQKENI. The CDR3 reads CAGTSGQQETQYF. Partial CDR3 DNA: TGTGCCGGAACTAGCGGGCAGCAAGAGACC. Variable domain in full (rest from reference TRBV18 and TRBJ2-5): NAGVMQNPRHLVRRRGQEARLRCSPMKGHSHVYWYRQLPEEGLKFMVYLQKENIIDESGMPKERFSAEFPKEGPSILRIQQVVRGDSAAYFCAGTSGQQETQYFGPGTRLLVL.

In its sample, this clone ranks as medium-sized. The read is 3 residues too short to cover the CDR3 end, so that end is filled in from the germline J gene. This rearrangement joins TRBV14 to TRBJ1-3; no clear D. This CDR3 region has 16 residues. V was shortened by 3 bases and J by 4 bases, with 16 bases between the two germline ends. The germline gives CDR1 SGHDN, CDR2 FVKESK. The part of the CDR3 DNA that was read is TGTGCCAGCAGCCAGCTTCGGGGTAAAGGCGGAAACACC. The encoded protein is CASSQLRGKGGNT. The entire CDR3 sequence reads CASSQLRGKGGNTIYF.

This chain's CDR3 is CAWRQATDQPQHF. CDR3 DNA, as far as it was read: TGTGCCTGGAGACAGGCTACTGATCAGCCC. This chain uses TRBV30 with TRBJ1-5, with a tentative D call TRBD1 (5 bases). The read halts 3 residues ahead of the CDR3 end, with the missing end drawn from the germline J gene. V lost 3 bases to trimming and J lost 5 bases, with 11 bases between them. Germline CDR1 GTSNPN, CDR2 SVGIG (reference sequence). The CDR3 is 13 residues long.

This clone turned up a few times. Read data end 3 residues before the CDR3 end; the end is taken from the germline J gene. This chain connects TRBV19 to TRBJ2-2; TRBD2 agrees at 10 bases. V lost 8 bases to trimming and J lost 6 bases; unmatched junction nucleotides: 12. The CDR3 length is 16 residues. CDR1 LNHDA and CDR2 SQIVND come from the germline V gene (reference sequence). The sequenced part of the CDR3 DNA is TGTGCCAGTGTTCGAGCGGGAGGGCCACGGGCCGGGGAG. As protein: CASVRAGGPRAGE. The whole CDR3 protein reads CASVRAGGPRAGELFF. Full variable domain (rest looked up from reference TRBV19 and TRBJ2-2): DGGITQSPKYLFRKEGQNVTLSCEQNLNHDAMYWYRQDPGQGLRLIYYSQIVNDFQKGDIAEGYSVSREKKESFPLTVTSAQKNPTAFYLCASVRAGGPRAGELFFGEGSRLTVL.

This clone was picked up a small number of times. The read terminates 3 residues before the CDR3 end, so the remaining end is supplied by the germline J gene. The chain links TRBV7-6 to TRBJ2-6; 7 nucleotides match TRBD1. The germline CDR1 and CDR2 sequences are SGHVS and FNYEAQ. Losses at the gene ends were 5 bases for V and 0 bases for J; bases not matched to a gene: 7. There are 17 residues in the CDR3. CDR3 amino acids: CASSPGTAHSGANVLTF. The sequenced part of the CDR3 DNA is TGTGCCAGCAGCCCAGGGACAGCGCACTCTGGGGCCAACGTC.

To note about this clone: Sequence at one end of the junction differs from germline and may be a read error. With the read ending 3 residues before the CDR3 end, the germline J gene is used to fill in that end. The chain employs TRBV7-7 and TRBJ2-7, with D possibly being TRBD1 (5 bases). The V gene's germline CDR1 is SSHAT and CDR2 FNYEAQ (reference sequence). CDR3 length: 14 amino acids. The DNA read from the CDR3 is TGTGCTAGCAGCCCGGACATCCTCTCCTACGAG. It specifies CASSPDILSYE. In full, the CDR3 reads CASSPDILSYEQYF.

By its share, this clone is medium-sized (0.01 to 0.1%). With the read ending 3 residues before the CDR3 end, the germline J gene is used to fill in that end. V usage is TRBV11-3 and J usage is TRBJ2-1, with D unclear. Germline lookup yields CDR1 SGHNT and CDR2 YENEEA. V lost 3 bases to trimming and J lost 4 bases, with 7 bases between them. CDR3 length: 13 amino acids. CDR3 sequence reads: CASSFGPYNEQFF. The part of the CDR3 DNA that was read is TGTGCCAGCAGCTTCGGTCCTTACAATGAG.

As concerns this clone: The sequenced fragment ends 3 residues before the CDR3 boundary, so the rest is inferred from the germline J gene. The gene calls are TRBV5-1 and TRBJ2-7; D might be TRBD1 (6 bases). Germline lookup yields CDR1 SGHRS and CDR2 YFSETQ. The CDR3 covers 17 residues. V lost 0 bases, J lost 4 bases, and 20 bases lay in between. The CDR3 sequence is CASSLVLKGRGRYEQYF. The CDR3 DNA, read in part, is TGCGCCAGCAGCTTGGTCTTGAAAGGCAGGGGTCGATACGAG.

The table lists this clone with a few counts. CDR3 amino acids: CASSPPTALVTGNTIYF. The sequenced CDR3 bases are TGTGCCAGCTCACCACCAACAGCATTAGTCACTGGAAACACC. This rearrangement joins TRBV18 to TRBJ1-3; D is undetermined. The read falls 3 residues short of the CDR3 end, and the missing part is taken from the germline J gene. Germline V CDR1 and CDR2: KGHSH, LQKENI. CDR3 size: 17 residues. V lost 0 bases to trimming and J lost 2 bases, with 14 bases between them.

This clone was picked up a small number of times. One junction end disagrees with the germline gene, perhaps due to a read error. Sequencing ends 3 residues short of the CDR3 end; the germline J gene provides the rest. The chain carries TRBV7-7 and TRBJ2-1, with TRBD1 matching 8 bases. Germline lookup yields CDR1 SSHAT and CDR2 FNYEAQ (reference sequence). The CDR3 extends over 13 amino acids. This CDR3 reads CASSIDRGNEQFF. The CDR3 DNA, read in part, is TGTGCTAGCAGCATCGACAGGGGCAATGAG.

CDR3 bases read: TGCAGCGTCTCCCAGCAGGGGACCTACGAG. Residues: CSVSQQGTYE. The entire CDR3 sequence reads CSVSQQGTYEQYF. The V call is TRBV29-1, the J call TRBJ2-7; D perhaps matches TRBD1 (6 bases). The read terminates 3 residues before the CDR3 end, so the remaining end is supplied by the germline J gene. V dropped 6 bases and J dropped 2 bases, with 14 bases sitting between them. Germline values: CDR1 SQVTM, CDR2 ANQGSEA. The length of the CDR3 is 13 residues.

Details on this clone: The CDR3 end falls 3 residues outside the read, so it is completed with the germline J gene. The chain links TRBV7-3 to TRBJ1-1; 8 nucleotides match TRBD1. J gave up 3 bases and V 3 bases, and 0 bases lay outside the gene matches. CDR1 is SGHTA and CDR2 is FQGTGA in the germline V gene. The CDR3 has 13 residues. Incomplete CDR3 DNA: TGTGCCAGCAGCTTGGACAGGGACACTGAA. Translation: CASSLDRDTE. The whole CDR3 sequence reads CASSLDRDTEAFF.